This TCR beta chain was sequenced for a study of blood T cell repertoires in COVID-19. Study in general: Spain, Italy and the United States supplied samples that represented acute and convalescent COVID-19. T cells, B-cell-depleted T cells, or PBMCs supplied cDNA or gDNA.

Authors' data handling: Amplification of reference gene primers provided the estimated nucleated cell counts. Profiling relied on immunoSEQ multiplex PCR, and the TCRdb table lists in-frame clones only, not all of them. V and J calls and clone size are given by that table; D and trimming were obtained from the DNA. The repertoire holds fewer than 25,000 clones, with 89% as singletons. This CDR3 is built from 15 residues. The trim removed 3 bases at V and 6 bases at J, leaving 6 bases unmatched. Germline lookup yields CDR1 SGHRS and CDR2 YFSETQ. This receptor was obtained from a human donor in a cohort sampled during active COVID-19. This rearrangement joins TRBV5-1 to TRBJ2-1; 10 nucleotides match TRBD1. Material: peripheral blood. The CDR3: CASSSGQGTPNEQFF. The CDR3 region has the DNA TGCGCCAGCAGCTCGGGACAGGGGACCCCCAATGAGCAGTTCTTC.